This TCR beta chain emerged from a study of CD8 T cells in ankylosing spondylitis. Quantitative 5'-RACE with molecular barcodes generated TCR beta libraries. TCRdb re-derived calls from the 5' RACE reads in MiXCR, one entry per CDR3 protein. The top ten hold approximately 0.46% of the sample, which has 750,000 to 850,000 distinct CDR3 sequences, over 9.5% seen once. As regards this clonotype: Its cognate antigen is unknown.

The trim removed 0 bases at V and 2 bases at J, leaving 8 bases unmatched. Germline-derived CDR1 and CDR2 are WNHNN and SYGVQD (reference sequence). This CDR3 contains 18 residues. Study conclusions and caveats: For ankylosing spondylitis blood, a TCR beta motif of several highly homologous variants appeared characteristic. CD8+ disease-linked clones were present at relatively low frequencies in blood. Existing reports had already noted some motif variants in reactive arthritis synovial fluid and blood.

V and J are TRBV10-1 and TRBJ2-1, with 9 nucleotides matching TRBD2. Input material: blood, either unsorted or a sorted T cell fraction (not recorded which). This TCR was sampled from a male donor with ankylosing spondylitis. CDR3 bases: TGCGCCAGCAGTGAGTCGAGGGCGACTAGCGGCACCTACAATGAGCAGTTCTTC. This gives the protein CASSESRATSGTYNEQFF.